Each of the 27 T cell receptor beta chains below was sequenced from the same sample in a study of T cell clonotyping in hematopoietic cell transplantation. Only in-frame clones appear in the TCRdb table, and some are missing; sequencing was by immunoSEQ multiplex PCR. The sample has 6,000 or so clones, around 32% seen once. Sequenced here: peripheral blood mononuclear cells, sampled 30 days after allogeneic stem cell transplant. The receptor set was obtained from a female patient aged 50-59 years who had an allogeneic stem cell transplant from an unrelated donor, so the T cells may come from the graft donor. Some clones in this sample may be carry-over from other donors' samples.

The CDR3 region is CAWSSQGTEAFF. DNA for the CDR3: TGTGCCTGGAGTAGCCAGGGCACTGAAGCTTTCTTT. J is TRBJ1-1 and V is TRBV30; the D gene is possibly TRBD1 (5 bases). In germline, CDR1 is GTSNPN, CDR2 SVGIG (reference sequence). Trimming pared 2 bases from V and 4 bases from J, leaving 8 bases between. The CDR3 extends over 12 amino acids.

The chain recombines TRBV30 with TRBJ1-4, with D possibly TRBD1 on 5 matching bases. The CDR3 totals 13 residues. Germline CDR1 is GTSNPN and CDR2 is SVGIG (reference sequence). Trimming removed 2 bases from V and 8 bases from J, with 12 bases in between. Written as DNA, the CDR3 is TGTGCCTGGAGTCGCAGGGTAAAGGAAAAACTGTTTTTT. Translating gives CAWSRRVKEKLFF.

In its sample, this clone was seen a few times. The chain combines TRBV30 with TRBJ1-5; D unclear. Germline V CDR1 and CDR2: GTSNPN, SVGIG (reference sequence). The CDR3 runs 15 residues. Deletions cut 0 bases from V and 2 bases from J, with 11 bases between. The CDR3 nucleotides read TGTGCCTGGAGTGTTAGATTTCGGGGCAATCAGCCCCAGCATTTT. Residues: CAWSVRFRGNQPQHF.

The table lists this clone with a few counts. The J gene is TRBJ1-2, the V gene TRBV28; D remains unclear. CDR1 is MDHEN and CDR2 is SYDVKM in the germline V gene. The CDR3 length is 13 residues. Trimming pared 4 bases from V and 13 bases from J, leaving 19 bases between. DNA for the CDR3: TGTGCCAGCAGTTCTCGGATGCTAAGCCCCCTCACCTTC. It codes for CASSSRMLSPLTF.

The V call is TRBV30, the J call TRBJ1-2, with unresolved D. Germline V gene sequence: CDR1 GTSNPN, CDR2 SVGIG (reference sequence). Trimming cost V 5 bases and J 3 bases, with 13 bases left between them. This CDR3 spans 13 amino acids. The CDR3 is CAWCPKGYYGYTF. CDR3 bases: TGTGCCTGGTGTCCAAAAGGGTACTATGGCTACACCTTC.

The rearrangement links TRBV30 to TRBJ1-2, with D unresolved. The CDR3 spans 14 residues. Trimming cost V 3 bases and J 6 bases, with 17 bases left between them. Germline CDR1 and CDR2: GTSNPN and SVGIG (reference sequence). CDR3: CAWRDRQARHGYTF. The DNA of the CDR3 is TGTGCCTGGAGAGATCGGCAGGCCAGGCATGGCTACACCTTC.

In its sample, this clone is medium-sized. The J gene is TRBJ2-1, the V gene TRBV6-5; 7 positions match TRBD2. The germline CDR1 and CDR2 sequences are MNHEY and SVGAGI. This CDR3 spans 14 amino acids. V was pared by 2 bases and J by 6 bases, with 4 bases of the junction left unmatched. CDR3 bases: TGTGCCAGCAGTTACCAGCGACTAGCCAATGAGCAGTTCTTC. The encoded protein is CASSYQRLANEQFF.

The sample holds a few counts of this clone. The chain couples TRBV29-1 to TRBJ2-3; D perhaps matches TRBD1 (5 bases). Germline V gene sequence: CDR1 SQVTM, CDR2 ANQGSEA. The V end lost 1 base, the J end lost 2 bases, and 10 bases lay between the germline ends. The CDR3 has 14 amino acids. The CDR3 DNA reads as TGCAGCGTTGAAGGGGCAGGGAACACAGATACGCAGTATTTT. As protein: CSVEGAGNTDTQYF.

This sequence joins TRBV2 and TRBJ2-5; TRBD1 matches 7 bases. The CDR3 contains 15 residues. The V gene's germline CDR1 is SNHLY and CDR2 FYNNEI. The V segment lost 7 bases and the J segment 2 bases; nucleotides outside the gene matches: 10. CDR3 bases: TGTGCCAGCACCGAAAGGGGGCAGAGACAAGAGACCCAGTACTTC. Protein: CASTERGQRQETQYF.

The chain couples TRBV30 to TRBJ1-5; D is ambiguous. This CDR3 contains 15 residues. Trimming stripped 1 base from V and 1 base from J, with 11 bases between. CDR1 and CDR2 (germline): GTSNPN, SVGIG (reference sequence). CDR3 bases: TGTGCCTGGAGTGGAGGTAGGGCAAGCAATCAGCCCCAGCATTTT. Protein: CAWSGGRASNQPQHF. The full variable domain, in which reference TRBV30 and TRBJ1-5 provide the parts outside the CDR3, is SQTIHQWPATLVQPVGSPLSLECTVEGTSNPNLYWYRQAAGRGLQLLFYSVGIGQISSEVPQNLSASRPQDRQFILSSKKLLLSDSGFYLCAWSGGRASNQPQHFGDGTRLSIL.

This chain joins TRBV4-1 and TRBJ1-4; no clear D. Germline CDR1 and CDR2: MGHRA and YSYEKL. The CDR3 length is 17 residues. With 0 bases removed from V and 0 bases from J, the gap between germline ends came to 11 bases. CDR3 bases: TGCGCCAGCAGCCAAGACTCCAGAACTGCAACTAATGAAAAACTGTTTTTT. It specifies CASSQDSRTATNEKLFF.

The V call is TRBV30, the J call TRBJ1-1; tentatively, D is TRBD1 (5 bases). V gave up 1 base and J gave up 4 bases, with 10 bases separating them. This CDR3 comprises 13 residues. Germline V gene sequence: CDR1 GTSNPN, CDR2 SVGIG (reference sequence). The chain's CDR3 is CAWSAGTGTEAFF. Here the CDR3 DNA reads TGTGCCTGGAGTGCTGGGACGGGCACTGAAGCTTTCTTT.

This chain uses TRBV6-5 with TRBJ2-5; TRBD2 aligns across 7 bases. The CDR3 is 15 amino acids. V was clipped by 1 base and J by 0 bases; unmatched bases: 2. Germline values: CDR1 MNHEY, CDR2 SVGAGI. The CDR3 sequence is CASSYWAGDQETQYF. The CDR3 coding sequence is TGTGCCAGCAGTTACTGGGCGGGGGACCAAGAGACCCAGTACTTC.

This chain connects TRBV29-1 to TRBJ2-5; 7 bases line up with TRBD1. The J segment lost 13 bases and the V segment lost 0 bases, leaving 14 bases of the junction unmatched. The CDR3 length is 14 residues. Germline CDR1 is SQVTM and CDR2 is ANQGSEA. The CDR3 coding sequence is TGCAGCGTTGAAGATCTTCAGTTGGGGGACAGCCGGTACTTC. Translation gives CSVEDLQLGDSRYF.

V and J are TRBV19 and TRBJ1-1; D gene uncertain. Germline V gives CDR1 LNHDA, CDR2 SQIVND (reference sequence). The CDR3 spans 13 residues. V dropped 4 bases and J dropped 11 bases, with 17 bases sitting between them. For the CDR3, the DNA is TGTGCCAGTAGTACCATGGACTCGGTGAGGGCTTTCTTT. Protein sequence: CASSTMDSVRAFF.

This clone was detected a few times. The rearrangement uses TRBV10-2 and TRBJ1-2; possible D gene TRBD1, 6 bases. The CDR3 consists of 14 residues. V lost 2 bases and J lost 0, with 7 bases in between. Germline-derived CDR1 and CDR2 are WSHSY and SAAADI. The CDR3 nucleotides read TGCGCCAGCAGTGAGAGGACAGCTAACTATGGCTACACCTTC. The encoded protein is CASSERTANYGYTF.

The CDR3 sequence: CASSLSRAQETQYF. For the CDR3, the DNA is TGCGCCAGCAGCTTGAGCCGGGCCCAAGAGACCCAGTACTTC. This sequence joins TRBV5-1 and TRBJ2-5, with unresolved D. Germline CDR1 reads SGHRS; CDR2 reads YFSETQ. Trimming removed 1 base from V and 1 base from J, with 8 bases in between. This CDR3 comprises 14 residues.

For the CDR3, the DNA is TGTGCCTGGAGTGAAAGCCAACGAGGCTACACCTTC. It is translated as CAWSESQRGYTF. The chain links TRBV30 to TRBJ1-2; D unresolved. The CDR3 consists of 12 residues. V lost 1 base and J lost 8, with 11 bases in between. Per the germline V gene, CDR1 is GTSNPN and CDR2 is SVGIG (reference sequence).

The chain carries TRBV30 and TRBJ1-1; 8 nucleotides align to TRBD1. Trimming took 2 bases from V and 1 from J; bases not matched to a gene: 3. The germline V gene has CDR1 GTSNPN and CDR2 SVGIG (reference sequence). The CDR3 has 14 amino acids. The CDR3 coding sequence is TGTGCCTGGAGTCTTGACAGGGGGAACACTGAAGCTTTCTTT. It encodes CAWSLDRGNTEAFF.

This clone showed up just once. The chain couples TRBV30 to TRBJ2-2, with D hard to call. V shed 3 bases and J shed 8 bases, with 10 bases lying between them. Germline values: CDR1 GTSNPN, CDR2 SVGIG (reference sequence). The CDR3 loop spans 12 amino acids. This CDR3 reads CAWSPLWGELFF. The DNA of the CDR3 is TGTGCCTGGAGCCCCCTTTGGGGGGAGCTGTTTTTT.

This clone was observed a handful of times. The CDR3 loop is CASSRTLGTYEQYF. Here the CDR3 DNA reads TGTGCCAGCAGCAGGACCTTAGGTACCTACGAGCAGTACTTC. This chain links TRBV5-6 with TRBJ2-5; D uncertain. TRBJ2-7 explains the end of the DNA better; the J call may be wrong. Germline V gene data show CDR1 as SGHDT and CDR2 as YYEEEE. The CDR3 runs to 14 residues.

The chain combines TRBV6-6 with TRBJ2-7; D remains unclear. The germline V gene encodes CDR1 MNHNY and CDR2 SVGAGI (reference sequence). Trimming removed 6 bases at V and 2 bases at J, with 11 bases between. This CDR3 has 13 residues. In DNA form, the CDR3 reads TGTGCCAGCAGCGAAAGGGATACCTACGAGCAGTACTTC. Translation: CASSERDTYEQYF.

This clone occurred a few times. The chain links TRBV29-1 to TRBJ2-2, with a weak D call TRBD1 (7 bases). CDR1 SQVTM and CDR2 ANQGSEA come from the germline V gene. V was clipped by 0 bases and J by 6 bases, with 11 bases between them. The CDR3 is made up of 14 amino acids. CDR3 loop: CSVEDSRGAGELFF. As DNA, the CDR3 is TGCAGCGTTGAAGATTCCAGGGGGGCCGGGGAGCTGTTTTTT.

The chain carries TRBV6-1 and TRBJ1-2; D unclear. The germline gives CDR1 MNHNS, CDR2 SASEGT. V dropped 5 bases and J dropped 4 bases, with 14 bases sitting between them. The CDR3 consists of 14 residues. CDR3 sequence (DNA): TGTGCCAGCAGTCCAGATCCGAAGGCCTATGGCTACACCTTC. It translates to CASSPDPKAYGYTF.

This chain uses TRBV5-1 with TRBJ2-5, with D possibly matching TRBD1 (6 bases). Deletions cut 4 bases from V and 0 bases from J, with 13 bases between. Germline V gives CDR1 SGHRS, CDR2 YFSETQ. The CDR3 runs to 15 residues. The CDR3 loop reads CASSTDSRYQETQYF. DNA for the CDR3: TGCGCCAGCAGCACGGACAGCCGGTACCAAGAGACCCAGTACTTC.

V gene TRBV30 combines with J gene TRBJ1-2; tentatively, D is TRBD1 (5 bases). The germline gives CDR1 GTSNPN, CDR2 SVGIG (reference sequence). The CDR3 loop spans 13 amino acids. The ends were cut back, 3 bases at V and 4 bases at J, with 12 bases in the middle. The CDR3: CAWRRGFGYGYTF. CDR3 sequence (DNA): TGTGCCTGGAGAAGGGGTTTCGGCTATGGCTACACCTTC.

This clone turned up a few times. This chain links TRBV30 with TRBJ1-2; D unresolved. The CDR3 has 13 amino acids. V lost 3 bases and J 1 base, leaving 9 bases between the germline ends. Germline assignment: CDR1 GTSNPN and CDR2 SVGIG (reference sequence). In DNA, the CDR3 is TGTGCCTGGAGAGAATCCTTTAACTATGGCTACACCTTC. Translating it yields CAWRESFNYGYTF.